The present entry profiles one T cell receptor beta chain with its context. The data were taken from a study of early T cells in non-severe SARS-CoV-2 infection. Unique molecular identifiers were affixed to single, distinct cDNA molecules. TCRdb independently ran MiXCR on the 5' RACE reads; one entry per CDR3 protein. The data hold about 56,000 distinct CDR3 sequences, with over 12% observed a single time. The receptor was derived from an adult who was a healthcare worker with PCR-confirmed SARS-CoV-2 infection or an uninfected control (not recorded which). The sample was whole blood, taken at baseline.

Here the CDR3 DNA reads TGTGCCAGCAGTAGTAGTGGAGGGGAAGGGCTCTATGGCTACACCTTC. Translating gives CASSSSGGEGLYGYTF. V and J are TRBV27 and TRBJ1-2, with D possibly being TRBD1 (5 bases). CDR1 is MNHEY, CDR2 SMNVEV, per germline (reference sequence). V shed 5 bases and J shed 4 bases, with 20 bases lying between them. CDR3 length equals 16 residues.